Below, 24 T cell receptor beta chains from the same sample are listed, as sequenced in a study of vaccination and CD4 T cells after COVID-19. Treatment specified: approximately 11-day PBMC culture with coronavirus spike peptide pools or control peptides (ViraFEST assay). Gathering of the CD4+ T cells, from the unexposed donor, took place before the COVID-19 pandemic (2011-2018). Scientists ran DNA taken from cultured CD4+ T cells through the Oncomine TCR Beta short-read assay for sequencing. Someone extracted genomic DNA from cultured CD4+ T cells. MiXCR, applied by TCRdb to the PCR reads, yields one record per CDR3 protein. Of about 6,300 distinct CDR3 sequences detected, around 34% appear once; the ten largest clones hold more than 30%. No antigen has been assigned to these receptors. Source material: CD4+ T cells from blood, cultured in vitro. The receptors come from a human donor in good health.

As for this clonotype: An end of the junction differs from the germline gene, which may be a read error. The chain is built from TRBV29-1 and TRBJ2-7; D call uncertain. Germline loops: CDR1 SQVTM, CDR2 ANQGSEA. This CDR3 has 13 amino acids. Here the CDR3 DNA reads TGCGGCGTTGGTTCCGGAGAGGATAGCGAGCAGTACTTC. It codes for CGVGSGEDSEQYF.

The V gene is TRBV14, the J gene TRBJ2-6, with 7 bases identical to TRBD1. The CDR3 runs 16 residues. Germline CDR1 is SGHDN and CDR2 is FVKESK. V was pared by 6 bases and J by 4 bases, with 9 bases of the junction left unmatched. CDR3: CASSLTGAPGANVLTF. The CDR3 DNA sequence: TGTGCCAGCAGTCTCACAGGGGCACCCGGGGCCAACGTCCTGACTTTC.

This clonotype has a handful of counts. The genes are TRBV6-4 and TRBJ2-7; possibly TRBD2 for D (5 bases). The CDR3 extends over 13 amino acids. V was shortened by 6 bases and J by 1 base, with 10 bases between the two germline ends. Germline V CDR1 and CDR2: MRHNA, SNTAGT. This CDR3 reads CASSGVDSYEQYF. The CDR3 nucleotides are TGTGCCAGCAGCGGGGTCGATTCCTACGAGCAGTACTTC.

The chain recombines TRBV10-3 with TRBJ2-5; tentatively, D is TRBD2 (5 bases). Germline CDR1 and CDR2: ENHRY and SYGVKD. V gave up 3 bases and J gave up 5 bases, with 13 bases separating them. The CDR3 consists of 14 residues. The CDR3 region is CAISEREGEETQYF. Written as DNA, the CDR3 is TGTGCCATCAGTGAACGTGAGGGCGAGGAGACCCAGTACTTC.

The V gene is TRBV20-1, the J gene TRBJ2-6, with no clear D. The V gene's germline CDR1 is DFQATT and CDR2 SNEGSKA (reference sequence). The CDR3 consists of 13 residues. CDR3 DNA: TGCACCTGGCGGTTACCTGGGGCCAACGTCCTGACTTTC. It yields the protein CTWRLPGANVLTF.

This clonotype showed up just a few times. CDR3 DNA sequence: TGTGCCAGCAGCTTAGACGGGACTACCACAGATACGCAGTATTTT. It codes for CASSLDGTTTDTQYF. The rearrangement joins TRBV7-2 to TRBJ2-3, with 7 bases fitting TRBD2. The germline gives CDR1 SGHTA, CDR2 FQGNSA. CDR3 size: 15 residues. The V segment lost 1 base and the J segment 2 bases; nucleotides outside the gene matches: 3.

This clonotype has only a few counts. The J gene is TRBJ2-7, the V gene TRBV15; the match to TRBD2 covers 8 bases. The CDR3 spans 21 residues. V was pared by 1 base and J by 6 bases, with 26 bases of the junction left unmatched. Germline V lookup: CDR1 LNHNV, CDR2 YYDKDF (reference sequence). DNA of the CDR3: TGTGCCACCAGCAGAGTTACTGGGGCGGGGGGTCAGCGGGCCCCCCCTATCGAGCAGTACTTC. It encodes CATSRVTGAGGQRAPPIEQYF.

The V call is TRBV20-1, the J call TRBJ2-2, with D perhaps matching TRBD2 (6 bases). Trimming cost V 0 bases and J 7 bases, with 15 bases left between them. The CDR3 covers 15 residues. In germline, CDR1 is DFQATT, CDR2 SNEGSKA (reference sequence). DNA of the CDR3: TGCAGTGCTAGAGACCTCCGGGGGAGCTACGGGGAGCTGTTTTTT. Its translation: CSARDLRGSYGELFF.

This chain uses TRBV20-1 with TRBJ1-2; the D is unclear. Germline values: CDR1 DFQATT, CDR2 SNEGSKA (reference sequence). This CDR3 has 12 amino acids. Between the trimmed V and J ends, which lost 4 bases and 4 bases, there was a span of 10 bases. CDR3 in amino acids: CSATDHGYGYTF. The CDR3 DNA sequence: TGCAGTGCTACCGACCACGGCTATGGCTACACCTTC.

This clonotype was picked up a small number of times. The chain employs TRBV24-1 and TRBJ2-7; TRBD1 agrees at 7 bases. Germline V CDR1 and CDR2: KGHDR, SFDVKD. After removal of 6 bases from V and 6 bases from J, the junction contained 7 bases not matched to a gene. This CDR3 is built from 13 residues. The CDR3 sequence: CATSRRQGSEQYF. The DNA for the CDR3 is TGTGCCACCAGTCGAAGACAGGGAAGCGAGCAGTACTTC.

The CDR3 region has the DNA TGCAGTGCTCACCCCGGGACTAGCGGGAGGTCGGTGGATACGCAGTATTTT. Protein sequence: CSAHPGTSGRSVDTQYF. The genes are TRBV20-1 and TRBJ2-3, with 15 bases fitting TRBD2. Germline CDR1 and CDR2: DFQATT and SNEGSKA (reference sequence). The CDR3 has 17 residues. V was pared by 5 bases and J by 6 bases, with 12 bases of the junction left unmatched.

CDR3 residues: CASRPTASGNSWGHNEQFF. The CDR3 DNA sequence: TGTGCCAGCAGACCGACTGCTAGCGGGAACTCCTGGGGTCACAATGAGCAGTTCTTC. The chain links TRBV6-4 to TRBJ2-1, with 9 bases identical to TRBD2. Germline V gene lookup returns CDR1 MRHNA and CDR2 SNTAGT. V trimming: 6 bases; J trimming: 5 bases; junction bases outside the gene matches: 20. There are 19 residues in the CDR3.

The chain is built from TRBV6-4 and TRBJ1-4; D remains ambiguous. The ends were cut back, 7 bases at V and 14 bases at J, with 17 bases in the middle. Germline loops: CDR1 MRHNA, CDR2 SNTAGT. CDR3 length: 12 residues. The CDR3 nucleotides read TGTGCCAGCACCCGCCGGGCCCCAGGCCTGTTTTTT. Translating it yields CASTRRAPGLFF.

This chain's CDR3 is CASSLATAPGDEQFF. The CDR3 DNA sequence: TGTGCCAGCAGCTTAGCAACTGCCCCAGGCGATGAGCAGTTCTTC. The chain is built from TRBV7-6 and TRBJ2-1, with D unresolved. V dropped 0 bases and J dropped 8 bases, with 14 bases sitting between them. From germline, CDR1 is SGHVS and CDR2 FNYEAQ. The CDR3 consists of 15 residues. Full variable domain (remainder filled in from reference TRBV7-6 and TRBJ2-1): GAGVSQSPRYKVTKRGQDVALRCDPISGHVSLYWYRQALGQGPEFLTYFNYEAQQDKSGLPNDRFSAERPEGSISTLTIQRTEQRDSAMYRCASSLATAPGDEQFFGPGTRLTVL.

This chain uses TRBV11-3 with TRBJ2-5, with D perhaps given as TRBD1 or TRBD2 (5 bases each). The V and J ends lost 5 bases and 7 bases respectively, with 14 bases between them. CDR3 length: 13 residues. From germline, CDR1 is SGHNT and CDR2 YENEEA. In DNA, the CDR3 is TGTGCCAGCAGCCTGGACACCGAGGGGACCCAGTACTTC. It is translated as CASSLDTEGTQYF.

This clonotype was observed a few times. CDR3 nucleotides: TGTGCCAGCAGTCTAAAGGGACTAGCGGGAGTTCGAAACACCGGGGAGCTGTTTTTT. It codes for CASSLKGLAGVRNTGELFF. This chain uses TRBV27 with TRBJ2-2; 14 bases match TRBD2. The CDR3 has 19 residues. Germline assignment: CDR1 MNHEY and CDR2 SMNVEV (reference sequence). Trimming cost V 5 bases and J 2 bases; bases outside gene matches: 10.

This clonotype is medium-sized in the sample. This chain links TRBV20-1 with TRBJ1-5; tentative D call: TRBD1 (5 bases). CDR3 length: 13 amino acids. Germline-derived CDR1 and CDR2 are DFQATT and SNEGSKA (reference sequence). Deletions cut 0 bases from V and 6 bases from J, with 9 bases between. The CDR3 nucleotides are TGCAGTGCTAGAGATGGGGGGGGTCAGCCCCAGCATTTT. Translating it yields CSARDGGGQPQHF.

There are a few counts of this clonotype. The chain joins TRBV7-9 to TRBJ2-1; D ambiguous. Trimming removed 4 bases from V and 0 bases from J, with 13 bases in between. The CDR3 runs to 16 residues. Germline V gives CDR1 SEHNR, CDR2 FQNEAQ (reference sequence). CDR3 in DNA: TGTGCCAGCAGCTCCAACTTTGGGGTCTCCTACAATGAGCAGTTCTTC. The encoded protein is CASSSNFGVSYNEQFF.

The sample holds a few counts of this clonotype. The V and J genes are TRBV24-1 and TRBJ2-7; 10 nucleotides align to TRBD2. Germline-derived CDR1 and CDR2 are KGHDR and SFDVKD. The CDR3 is made up of 14 amino acids. J lost 8 bases, V lost 3 bases, and 6 bases had no gene match. The DNA for the CDR3 is TGTGCCACCAGTGATCCCGGGACTAGCGAGAAGCAGTACTTC. This codes for CATSDPGTSEKQYF.

This clonotype counts as medium-sized. V usage is TRBV27 and J usage is TRBJ2-7; D is tentatively TRBD1 or TRBD2 (5 bases each). The CDR3 loop spans 16 amino acids. V was trimmed by 5 bases and J by 3 bases, leaving 20 bases between them. Germline CDR1 is MNHEY and CDR2 is SMNVEV (reference sequence). DNA for the CDR3: TGTGCCAGCAGTCCCTCCACGGGACCAGTAGGCTACGAGCAGTACTTC. Residues: CASSPSTGPVGYEQYF.

In this sample, this clonotype turned up once. The chain combines TRBV6-4 with TRBJ2-3; TRBD1 matches at 9 bases. This CDR3 spans 16 amino acids. From germline, CDR1 is MRHNA and CDR2 SNTAGT. Trimming cost V 4 bases and J 4 bases; bases outside gene matches: 9. CDR3 loop: CASSARTGGRADTQYF. CDR3 DNA sequence: TGTGCCAGCAGTGCCCGAACAGGGGGCAGGGCAGATACGCAGTATTTT.

The chain joins TRBV6-1 to TRBJ2-7; TRBD2 agrees at 10 bases. Germline V CDR1 and CDR2: MNHNS, SASEGT. The CDR3 has 13 amino acids. V lost 6 bases, J lost 3 bases, and 2 bases stayed unmatched. CDR3: CASSPSGSYEQYF. CDR3 DNA: TGTGCCAGCAGCCCTAGCGGGAGCTACGAGCAGTACTTC.

The chain is built from TRBV5-1 and TRBJ1-1, with a weak D call TRBD1 (6 bases). Trimming stripped 3 bases from V and 5 bases from J, with 17 bases between. Germline lookup yields CDR1 SGHRS and CDR2 YFSETQ. This CDR3 is 15 amino acids long. CDR3 protein: CASSSPTGAITEAFF. The CDR3 coding sequence is TGCGCCAGCAGCTCCCCAACGGGGGCGATAACTGAAGCTTTCTTT.

This clonotype was counted a few times. The chain employs TRBV10-3 and TRBJ2-3; 7 bases align to TRBD2. Trimming cost V 4 bases and J 1 base; bases outside gene matches: 5. The germline CDR1 and CDR2 sequences are ENHRY and SYGVKD. The CDR3 has 15 residues. Written as DNA, the CDR3 is TGTGCCATCAGTGTTGGCGGGAGTGGCACAGATACGCAGTATTTT. This codes for CAISVGGSGTDTQYF.